Sequencing of this T cell receptor (beta chain) was carried out in a study of CD8 T cells in Susac syndrome. The authors sequenced TCR beta from blood CD8+ and CD4+ T cells. TEMRA cells were FACS-enriched and CD8+ and CD4+ T cells negatively isolated. CDR1 is WSHSY and CDR2 is SAAADI in the germline V gene. V trimming: 6 bases; J trimming: 7 bases; junction bases outside the gene matches: 13. CDR3 length equals 16 residues. RNA totalling about 0.5 to 1 ug underwent reverse transcription with random hexamers. The CDR3 of TCR beta was amplified by immunoSEQ multiplex PCR across 54 Vbeta and 13 Jbeta. TCRdb independently ran MiXCR on the immunoSEQ multiplex PCR reads; one entry per CDR3 protein. The sample includes about 130,000 distinct CDR3 sequences, about 95% seen only once; the top ten take more than 0.09%.

Input material: CD4+ T cells from PBMCs. The receptor was isolated from a human donor in good health. The V and J genes are TRBV10-2 and TRBJ2-1; 9 positions match TRBD2. This CDR3 reads CASRGLGGRAGNEQFF. CDR3 nucleotides: TGCGCCAGCAGGGGCCTTGGCGGGAGGGCGGGGAATGAGCAGTTCTTC.